This T cell receptor beta chain was documented in a study of blood T cell repertoires in COVID-19. Using immunoSEQ multiplex PCR, the repertoire was profiled, and TCRdb retains in-frame clones only, with some absent. This table holds under 250,000 clones, about 90% found once. CDR3 length: 15 amino acids. J was trimmed by 2 bases and V by 5 bases; bases with no gene match: 4. Germline V gene data show CDR1 as PRHDT and CDR2 as FYEKMQ (reference sequence). This rearrangement joins TRBV13 to TRBJ1-5; TRBD1 matches at 9 bases. This TCR was sampled from a woman between 25 and 40 years old with acute COVID-19. Sample: PBMCs or T cells enriched from blood (not recorded which). The CDR3 loop reads CASSTGGPGNQPQHF. Here the CDR3 DNA reads TGTGCCAGCAGCACAGGGGGCCCGGGCAATCAGCCCCAGCATTTT.